This TCR beta chain was captured by sequencing in a study of neurological immune-mediated disorders. Study-wide background: Among the 34 patients with multiple sclerosis, roughly 30 were relapsing-remitting, while 3 were secondary progressive.

TCRdb called the 5' RACE reads again in MiXCR, with one record for every CDR3 protein. The repertoire holds about 120,000 distinct CDR3 sequences, 3.2% seen once, with 1.3% in the top ten. This clonotype was counted between two and nine times. The sequence was obtained from a woman aged 30 to 39 with multiple sclerosis. Source material: PBMCs.

In DNA, the CDR3 is TGTGCCAGCAGTTACGGCGCCGAGCAGTACTTC. Its protein is CASSYGAEQYF. This rearrangement joins TRBV6-6 to TRBJ2-7; D call uncertain. V gave up 2 bases and J gave up 6 bases, with 5 bases separating them. From germline, CDR1 is MNHNY and CDR2 SVGAGI (reference sequence). This CDR3 comprises 11 residues.